This TCR beta chain comes out of a study of cytomegalovirus exposure and HLA in healthy donors. Study overall: Per a later analysis, the roughly 690 first-cohort and 100 to 150 validation repertoires shared one platform.

Germline loops: CDR1 SGHRS, CDR2 YFSETQ. The CDR3 is 15 amino acids. V lost 4 bases and J lost 7; bases outside the gene matches: 9. Points from the study as a whole: Most TCR sequences proved rare, with some public TCRs found in many donors. There were under 200 TCR beta chains listed as cytomegalovirus-associated.

A word on this clone: Its antigen is unidentified.

The donors were in the 120-subject validation cohort; that cohort was separate from the approximately 670-subject first cohort. Assay: immunoSEQ multiplex PCR; the TCRdb copy retains only in-frame clones and omits some. The table shows 95,000 to 120,000 clones, with 70% to 85% occurring only once. This TCR was sampled from a woman younger than 35 in good health and CMV-seronegative. The specimen sequenced was PBMCs. The chain couples TRBV5-1 to TRBJ2-1; 9 bases are shared with TRBD2. In DNA, the CDR3 is TGCGCCAGCAGCCTCAGCGGGGGGCCGGAGAATGAGCAGTTCTTC. Translation gives CASSLSGGPENEQFF.